Presented here are 2 T cell receptor beta chains from one specimen sequenced in a study of T cells after yellow fever vaccination. In TCRdb, the 5' RACE reads were re-called with MiXCR into one record per CDR3 protein. This sample has under 70,000 distinct CDR3 sequences; around 7% occur once, and the top ten carry approximately 37%. Here the sequenced sample was CD8+ T cells sorted from PBMCs, taken on the day of the first yellow fever vaccination. The receptors derive from a man between 18 and 29 years old who received the YFV17D yellow fever vaccine.

The V and J genes are TRBV5-6 and TRBJ1-5, with a possible D match to TRBD1 (5 bases). This CDR3 has 16 residues. Germline lookup yields CDR1 SGHDT and CDR2 YYEEEE. Trimming took 2 bases from V and 4 from J, leaving 16 bases between them. CDR3 nucleotide sequence: TGTGCCAGCAGCTTTGGTGACAGCCCGCTGAATCAGCCCCAGCATTTT. Its protein is CASSFGDSPLNQPQHF.

The genes are TRBV4-3 and TRBJ1-2; TRBD1 agrees at 8 bases. CDR1 LGHNA and CDR2 YSLEER come from the germline V gene. Trimming at V came to 0 bases and at J to 4 bases, leaving 13 bases not matched to a gene. There are 18 residues in the CDR3. The CDR3: CASSQEAPHLTGAYGYTF. For the CDR3, the DNA is TGCGCCAGCAGCCAAGAAGCCCCTCACTTGACAGGGGCCTATGGCTACACCTTC.